This T cell receptor beta chain was sequenced for a study of shared clonotypes between healthy human individuals. This clone has just one count. This CDR3 is built from 15 residues. Germline-derived CDR1 and CDR2 are LNHDA and SQIVND (reference sequence). V dropped 8 bases and J dropped 7 bases, with 21 bases sitting between them. Here immunoSEQ multiplex PCR was the method, and the copy in TCRdb shows in-frame clones only, minus some. This sample carries 2.3 million or so clones, about 92% of them seen once, and the ten largest clones take 0.3% to 0.4%. Material for sequencing was naive CD4+ T cells from PBMCs. As for subset: CD45RA+ positively selected. The TCR comes from a young man in good health. Some clones in this sample may be carry-over from other donors' samples. The chain is built from TRBV19 and TRBJ1-5; weak D call: TRBD1 (5 bases). The CDR3 is CASRSQGFVSQPQHF. The DNA for the CDR3 is TGTGCCAGTCGTAGTCAGGGCTTTGTATCGCAGCCCCAGCATTTT. The full variable domain, with the rest looked up from reference TRBV19 and TRBJ1-5, is DGGITQSPKYLFRKEGQNVTLSCEQNLNHDAMYWYRQDPGQGLRLIYYSQIVNDFQKGDIAEGYSVSREKKESFPLTVTSAQKNPTAFYLCASRSQGFVSQPQHFGDGTRLSIL.